The present entry profiles one T cell receptor (beta chain) with its context. Its antigen is not known. The repertoire was sequenced with immunoSEQ multiplex PCR; TCRdb's copy has only in-frame clones and lacks some. The data contain 66,000 or so clones, 70% to 75% of them singletons. The data originate from a study of PD-1 blockade in classical Hodgkin lymphoma. Study-level points and caveats: CD4+ but not CD8+ TCR diversity rose significantly by C4D1. When set against healthy donors, newly diagnosed patients were reported to show lower baseline TCR diversity. Complete responders entered with baseline diversity on par with newly diagnosed patients, the results showed. Some patients began nivolumab under 1 year after ASCT. These patients were excluded from later analyses.

V was clipped by 4 bases and J by 4 bases; unmatched bases: 1. The CDR3 is made up of 15 amino acids. Looked up from germline, CDR1 is ENHRY and CDR2 is SYGVKD. Exposure to brentuximab vedotin varied, and each patient had relapsed following autologous stem cell transplantation. The sequence came from a human donor with classical Hodgkin lymphoma. Here the sequenced sample was peripheral blood mononuclear cells (PBMCs), taken before the second cycle of nivolumab. J is TRBJ2-2 and V is TRBV10-3; TRBD1 aligns across 12 bases. For the CDR3, the DNA is TGTGCCATCAGTGGGGACAGGGGGCTCACCGGGGAGCTGTTTTTT. Translation: CAISGDRGLTGELFF.